Listed here are 9 T cell receptor beta chains from one sample, sequenced in a study of T cell clones after liver transplantation. Clones were read by immunoSEQ multiplex PCR, and TCRdb kept only the in-frame ones, dropping some. The top ten hold more than 35% of the sample, which has over 5,500 clones, around 80% seen once. The sample consisted of CD8+ T cells from blood, taken 24 months after liver transplant. Every receptor here comes from a human patient who received a liver transplant. Some T cells may arise from the graft donor.

The chain links TRBV7-3 to TRBJ1-6, with D perhaps matching TRBD1 (6 bases). The CDR3 has 16 residues. V shed 5 bases and J shed 5 bases, with 16 bases lying between them. The germline V gene has CDR1 SGHTA and CDR2 FQGTGA. The chain's CDR3 is CASSPTHRDDNSPLHF. The CDR3 coding sequence is TGTGCCAGCAGCCCGACCCACAGGGACGATAATTCACCCCTCCACTTT.

This chain connects TRBV7-9 to TRBJ2-3; TRBD2 is a possible D gene (5 bases). Per the germline V gene, CDR1 is SEHNR and CDR2 is FQNEAQ (reference sequence). The CDR3 is 15 amino acids. With 5 bases removed from V and 2 bases from J, the gap between germline ends came to 14 bases. CDR3 amino acids: CASSVPGSITDTQYF. The DNA of the CDR3 is TGTGCCAGCAGCGTTCCGGGGTCAATCACAGATACGCAGTATTTT.

This clone was seen more than once but under ten times. The chain is built from TRBV27 and TRBJ1-5; 7 bases align to TRBD1. V was pared by 5 bases and J by 4 bases, with 5 bases of the junction left unmatched. The CDR3 runs 14 residues. Germline CDR1 and CDR2: MNHEY and SMNVEV (reference sequence). The CDR3 loop reads CASSPGTVNQPQHF. The CDR3 bases are TGTGCCAGCAGTCCAGGGACAGTTAATCAGCCCCAGCATTTT.

The chain carries TRBV5-4 and TRBJ1-6; 9 bases are a match to TRBD1. Germline V gene lookup returns CDR1 SGHNT and CDR2 YYREEE (reference sequence). There are 14 residues in the CDR3. J gave up 10 bases and V 4 bases, and 6 bases lay outside the gene matches. The CDR3 region is CASSADRGYSPLHF. In DNA form, the CDR3 reads TGTGCCAGCAGCGCCGACAGGGGGTACTCACCCCTCCACTTT.

V usage is TRBV21-1 and J usage is TRBJ1-2. TRBV21-1 corresponds to a pseudogene. The CDR3 runs to 15 residues. Here the CDR3 reads CASGIRGRDRGGYTF. In DNA form, the CDR3 reads TGTGCCAGCGGAATTAGGGGTAGGGACCGTGGTGGCTACACCTTC.

V and J are TRBV6-5 and TRBJ1-1, with D possibly being TRBD1 (5 bases). This CDR3 comprises 14 residues. The germline V gene encodes CDR1 MNHEY and CDR2 SVGAGI. Deletions cut 0 bases from V and 4 bases from J, with 9 bases between. CDR3 bases: TGTGCCAGCAGTTACTCAGGGGTGGGCACTGAAGCTTTCTTT. Protein: CASSYSGVGTEAFF.

This clone was seen only once. The V and J genes are TRBV6-4 and TRBJ2-1; TRBD2 matches 9 bases. CDR3 length equals 15 residues. With 4 bases clipped from V and 6 bases from J, the junction kept 7 bases outside the gene matches. The V gene's germline CDR1 is MRHNA and CDR2 SNTAGT. The CDR3 sequence: CASSGLAEYSNEQFF. The CDR3 DNA is TGTGCCAGCAGTGGACTAGCGGAGTACTCCAATGAGCAGTTCTTC.

V is TRBV5-4 and J is TRBJ1-4; D is uncertain. The CDR3 is made up of 14 amino acids. With 0 bases removed from V and 0 bases from J, the gap between germline ends came to 3 bases. CDR1 and CDR2 from the germline V gene are SGHNT and YYREEE (reference sequence). CDR3 residues: CASSLGSTNEKLFF. The CDR3 DNA follows: TGTGCCAGCAGCTTGGGGTCAACTAATGAAAAACTGTTTTTT.

This clone was seen a handful of times. The rearrangement joins TRBV19 to TRBJ2-1; 7 nucleotides line up with TRBD2. Germline values: CDR1 LNHDA, CDR2 SQIVND (reference sequence). This CDR3 is built from 14 residues. The V and J ends lost 5 bases and 2 bases, in that order; junction bases with no gene match: 3. Here the CDR3 DNA reads TGTGCCAGTAGTGCGGGAGAAGCCTACAATGAGCAGTTCTTC. Its protein is CASSAGEAYNEQFF.